A selection of T cell receptor beta chains follows, all from one sample in a study of blood T cells in healthy people across ages. TCRdb re-derived calls from the 5' RACE reads in MiXCR, one entry per CDR3 protein. The sample consists of roughly 1.7 million distinct CDR3 sequences, 30% to 40% of them appearing once. The sequenced sample was blood. These receptors all come from a woman in her thirties in good health. CDR3s include the opening cysteine and the closing phenylalanine or tryptophan. Each record gives: J gene, D gene, clone size, V gene, CDR3 DNA, CDR3 protein. The D gene is left open where the match is weak. Clone size is shown for a subset of rows, as once, few, many or a class of expanded clone.

>TRBJ1-4|.|.|TRBV27
TGTGCCAGCAGTCCCAACCCCAGGCCTACAAATGAAAAACTGTTTTTT
CASSPNPRPTNEKLFF
>TRBJ2-3|TRBD1|.|TRBV5-6
TGTGCCAGCAGCAGTGGACAGGTTTGGGATACGCAGTATTTT
CASSSGQVWDTQYF
>TRBJ1-2|TRBD1|.|TRBV9
TGTGCCAGCAGCGTAGGCCGGACAGGCAATGGCTACACCTTC
CASSVGRTGNGYTF
>TRBJ2-1|.|few|TRBV5-8
TGTGCCAGCAGCCCCAGGGTAGCGGAGAGCAGTGAGCAGTTCTTC
CASSPRVAESSEQFF
>TRBJ2-1|TRBD2|.|TRBV10-3
TGTGCCATCACGGCCGGTAGCGGGGGGCCCAATGAGCAGTTCTTC
CAITAGSGGPNEQFF
>TRBJ1-2|.|.|TRBV7-2
TGTGCCAACAGCTTACAGCCCTATGGCTACACCTTC
CANSLQPYGYTF
>TRBJ2-1|TRBD1|.|TRBV29-1
TGCAGCGTGCCGGGACAGATTTACAATGAGCAGTTCTTC
CSVPGQIYNEQFF
>TRBJ1-2|TRBD1|few|TRBV5-5
TGTGCCAGCAGCTTGAAGGACAGGACCTATGGCTACACCTTC
CASSLKDRTYGYTF
>TRBJ2-1|.|few|TRBV6-4
TGTGCCAGCAGTGACGGATCTGTTGAGCAGTTCTTC
CASSDGSVEQFF
>TRBJ2-3|TRBD2|.|TRBV9
TGTGCCAGCAGCGTAGTACCTAGCGGGAACACAGATACGCAGTATTTT
CASSVVPSGNTDTQYF
>TRBJ1-1|.|.|TRBV7-3
TGTGCCAGCAGCTTAAGCCCACAGAACACTGAAGCTTTCTTT
CASSLSPQNTEAFF
>TRBJ2-7|.|few|TRBV6-6
TGTGCCAGCAGCATAACAGGGACTCGGAACGAGCAGTACTTC
CASSITGTRNEQYF
>TRBJ2-1|.|.|TRBV4-1
TGCGCCAGCAGCCAAGACCCGGGACTGCAGTCCAATGAGCAGTTCTTC
CASSQDPGLQSNEQFF
>TRBJ2-7|.|few|TRBV13
TGTGCCAGCAGCCGGTCGGACGAACTCTACGAGCAGTACTTC
CASSRSDELYEQYF
>TRBJ2-1|TRBD2|.|TRBV5-6
TGTGCCAGCAGCATGGCCGGCGGGGGTGTCTATGAGCAGTTCTTC
CASSMAGGGVYEQFF
>TRBJ2-1|TRBD2|many|TRBV5-1
TGCGCCAGCAGCTTGGCCTCTAGCGGAAGCTCCTACAATGAGCAGTTCTTC
CASSLASSGSSYNEQFF
>TRBJ2-6|.|.|TRBV28
TGTGCCAGCAGTTTATCGGGGGCCGTCGGAGTCGGGGCCAACGTCCTGACTTTC
CASSLSGAVGVGANVLTF
>TRBJ1-2|TRBD1|.|TRBV10-3
TGTGCCATCAGCTCCGGGACAGGGAACTATGGCTACACCTTC
CAISSGTGNYGYTF
>TRBJ2-1|.|.|TRBV12-3/TRBV12-4
TGTGCCAGCAGTTACCCCCGGGCTACGCAGTTCTTC
CASSYPRATQFF
>TRBJ2-5|.|many|TRBV7-9
TGTGCCAGCAGCTTTACTGGACGAGTCCAAGAGACCCAGTACTTC
CASSFTGRVQETQYF
>TRBJ2-5|TRBD2|few|TRBV5-1
TGCGCCAGCACCAGTAGCGGGAACCAAGAGACCCAGTACTTC
CASTSSGNQETQYF
>TRBJ2-5|TRBD2|.|TRBV10-3
TGTGCCATCAAACCTGGACTAGCAATACAAGAGACCCAGTACTTC
CAIKPGLAIQETQYF
>TRBJ2-3|TRBD2|.|TRBV20-1
TGCAGTGCTTGGACTAGCGGGATGGGAAATACGCAGTATTTT
CSAWTSGMGNTQYF
>TRBJ1-4|.|.|TRBV13
TGTGCCAGCAGCTTATTGAGACAGCTAAATGAAAAACTGTTTTTT
CASSLLRQLNEKLFF
>TRBJ1-5|.|few|TRBV27
TGTGCCAGCAGTTTATCGGGTGCGTTTGTGCCCCAGCATTTT
CASSLSGAFVPQHF
>TRBJ1-5|TRBD1|.|TRBV18
TGTGCCAGCTCACTTTACAGGGGGGATCAGCCCCAGCATTTT
CASSLYRGDQPQHF
>TRBJ1-1|.|.|TRBV7-8
TGTGCCAGCAGCCAGCGGCGAGACGGGGGAACTGAAGCTTTCTTT
CASSQRRDGGTEAFF
>TRBJ2-2|.|once|TRBV2
TGTGCCAGCAGGGGGACGGTGGTAGCCGGGGAGCTGTTTTTT
CASRGTVVAGELFF
>TRBJ2-1|TRBD2|.|TRBV27
TGTGCCAGCAGTTTTACGAGCCGGGGGGTGACTGGGCAGTTCTTC
CASSFTSRGVTGQFF
>TRBJ2-2|TRBD2|.|TRBV28
TGTGCCAGCAGTTTACCTAGCGGGAGCCCCTTTTACACCGGGGAACTGTTTTTT
CASSLPSGSPFYTGELFF
>TRBJ2-3|TRBD1|few|TRBV28
TGTGCCAGCAGTTCGCAGGGGGCGCGCTTAGATACGCAGTATTTT
CASSSQGARLDTQYF
>TRBJ1-6|TRBD1|.|TRBV10-3
TGTGCCATCAAAGGACAGGGTGAAGGCTATAATTCACCCCTCCACTTT
CAIKGQGEGYNSPLHF
>TRBJ2-7|.|.|TRBV20-1
TGCAGTGCTAGACCAGGACAGGGACTATCCTACGAGCAGTACTTC
CSARPGQGLSYEQYF
>TRBJ2-1|.|few|TRBV5-1
TGCGCCAGCAGCCCGGGACTTCCCAACCCATACAATGAGCAGTTCTTC
CASSPGLPNPYNEQFF
>TRBJ2-3|.|.|TRBV7-2
TGTGCCAGCAGCTTGTTGCGGAGGATAGGAACGCAGTATTTT
CASSLLRRIGTQYF
>TRBJ1-5|.|.|TRBV20-1
TGCAGTGCAGAACCGTCTTTAGGGTACGGCAATCAGCCCCAGCATTTT
CSAEPSLGYGNQPQHF
>TRBJ2-5|.|few|TRBV9
TGTGCCAGCAGCGTGCTAACAGGAGTAGTTGGCCAAGAGACCCAGTACTTC
CASSVLTGVVGQETQYF
>TRBJ1-5|.|few|TRBV14
TGTGCCAGCAGCCAGAGCCCTGGACAATCCCTAGTAAATCAGCCCCAGCATTTT
CASSQSPGQSLVNQPQHF
>TRBJ2-5|.|.|TRBV12-3/TRBV12-4
TGTGCCAGCAATACGGGCCGTGAGACCCAGTACTTC
CASNTGRETQYF
>TRBJ1-4|TRBD1|.|TRBV5-1
TGCGCCAGCAACTTGACCGGGACAGACTTTACAACTAATGAAAAACTGTTTTTT
CASNLTGTDFTTNEKLFF
>TRBJ2-1|.|.|TRBV6-6
TGTGCCAGCAGTTACGTCCAGGGAGGAAACAATGAGCAGTTCTTC
CASSYVQGGNNEQFF
>TRBJ2-7|TRBD2|.|TRBV10-3
TGTGCCATCGGAAGCGGGAGTTTATACGAGCAGTACTTC
CAIGSGSLYEQYF
>TRBJ2-3|.|.|TRBV4-2
TGTGCCAGCAGCCAGGTTGCCTCTAAATACACAGATACGCAGTATTTT
CASSQVASKYTDTQYF